These T cell receptor beta chains were read from a single sample in a study of shared clonotypes between healthy human individuals. Assay used: immunoSEQ multiplex PCR; TCRdb lists only in-frame clones, some missing. Of around 700,000 clones in the sample, less than 80% were seen once. The sample taken for sequencing was memory CD4+ T cells sorted from blood. These receptors came from a woman under 40 in good health. Each CDR3 is given without its conserved first and last residue.

V	J	length	CDR3
TRBV19	TRBJ1-5	13	ASSIGLYSNQPQH
TRBV7-2	TRBJ2-1	12	ASSFYGRYNEQF
TRBV4-2	TRBJ2-2	14	ASSQTPAVNTGELF
TRBV7-2	TRBJ1-3	12	ASSPQTDGNTIY
TRBV19	TRBJ2-1	13	ASSRRLAGVSLQF
TRBV5-1	TRBJ2-2	14	ASSLAGQGNTGELF
TRBV15	TRBJ2-7	11	ATSKGASYEQY
TRBV27	TRBJ2-3	15	ASSFLRASGRADTQY
TRBV23-1	TRBJ2-5	14	ASSFLAGSIQETQY
TRBV2	TRBJ2-7	12	ASRGGQDKYEQY
TRBV5-4	TRBJ2-7	13	ASSLAGVLVREQY
TRBV4-2	TRBJ1-4	14	ASSQEPGPTNEKLF
TRBV4-2	TRBJ2-7	11	ASSQPGIYEQY
TRBV20-1	TRBJ1-1	9	SASTNTEAF
TRBV7-9	TRBJ2-7	13	ASSLFRQGIYEQY
TRBV9	TRBJ2-5	12	ASSPSYDQETQY
TRBV5-1	TRBJ2-3	11	ASREPSTDTQY
TRBV5-1	TRBJ2-3	13	ASSWGTSFTDTQY
TRBV23-1	TRBJ1-1	14	ASSQSGCGLNTEAF
TRBV6-6	TRBJ1-5	12	ASSFSRGDQPQH
TRBV19	TRBJ1-2	13	ASSISDRRSYGYT
TRBV28	TRBJ1-2	14	ASSSSGQTNNYGYT
TRBV11-2	TRBJ2-5	14	ASSSLSAGGSETQY
TRBV11-2	TRBJ2-5	13	ASRQGGGRQETQY
TRBV5-1	TRBJ2-2	15	ASSGRTGTLNTGELF
TRBV5-4	TRBJ2-3	12	ASSFSGEGDTQY
TRBV5-1	TRBJ2-1	12	ASSPSGTYNEQF
TRBV18	TRBJ1-1	11	ASSPNPSTEAF
TRBV7-2	TRBJ2-7	12	ASSTTGDDYEQY
TRBV21-1	TRBJ2-7	13	ASSIVRANAYEQY
TRBV7-9	.	11	ASSSPLSYEQY
TRBV28	TRBJ2-7	10	ASSPRPDEQY
TRBV7-2	TRBJ2-5	15	ASSLRPGDGDQETQY
TRBV28	TRBJ1-1	11	ATRGQGHTEAF
TRBV19	TRBJ1-1	12	ASRGGEAAPEAF
TRBV19	TRBJ2-2	13	ASSVSGKISGELF
TRBV10-1	TRBJ2-7	8	ASSECEQY
TRBV28	TRBJ2-7	13	ASSPDPRSSYEQY
TRBV19	TRBJ2-3	12	ASKRNPSTDTQY
TRBV28	TRBJ1-1	13	ANSPASGGYTEAF
TRBV19	TRBJ1-3	13	ATFSGQGNGDTIY
TRBV10-2	TRBJ2-2	12	ASSESSGSGELF
TRBV5-1	TRBJ2-7	11	ASSSGQGYEQY
TRBV7-9	TRBJ1-3	15	ASSLGTGAVSGNTIY
TRBV4-2	TRBJ2-7	15	ASSQALDSGSYYEQY
TRBV5-4	TRBJ1-2	12	ASSSGQGNYGYT
TRBV7-8	TRBJ1-1	12	ASSPRQANTEAF
TRBV7-9	TRBJ1-1	12	ASTPDWEGTEAF
TRBV6-1	TRBJ2-7	13	ASSDFDRGRPEQY
TRBV5-4	TRBJ2-7	11	ASSLEQGYEQY
TRBV6-5	TRBJ2-7	13	ASSYRQGLTYEQY
TRBV20-1	TRBJ1-2	9	SAGDRVGYT
TRBV28	TRBJ1-5	13	ASSSLAGGNQPQH
TRBV4-2	TRBJ2-5	14	ASSQTIGQGVETQY
TRBV29-1	TRBJ2-3	12	SVESSGSGDTQY